The 8 T cell receptor beta chains in this list originate from one sample, sequenced in a study of response to subunit inactivated influenza vaccine. MiXCR, run by TCRdb on the RT-PCR reads, gives a single entry per CDR3 protein. Of over 450,000 distinct CDR3 sequences in the sample, roughly 13% were seen once. The source was PBMCs from blood, collected 35 to 45 days after vaccination. Receptors originate from a man aged 45-60 years who received an inactivated influenza vaccine.

The V and J genes are TRBV7-9 and TRBJ2-1; D unclear. The CDR3 runs to 15 residues. V shed 4 bases and J shed 2 bases, with 12 bases lying between them. Looked up from germline, CDR1 is SEHNR and CDR2 is FQNEAQ (reference sequence). The CDR3, as DNA: TGTGCCAGCAGCTCCAAATCAGGACCCTACAATGAGCAGTTCTTC. Protein: CASSSKSGPYNEQFF.

The chain has TRBV24-1 and TRBJ2-7, with a weak D call TRBD2 (6 bases). This CDR3 has 14 amino acids. V was shortened by 3 bases and J by 2 bases, with 10 bases between the two germline ends. Germline V gene lookup returns CDR1 KGHDR and CDR2 SFDVKD. The CDR3 loop is CATSDAGGPYEQYF. The DNA of the CDR3 is TGTGCCACCAGTGATGCCGGGGGACCCTACGAGCAGTACTTC.

This clonotype has a handful of counts. The rearrangement uses TRBV27 and TRBJ2-1; a possible D gene is TRBD2 (6 bases). Germline CDR1 reads MNHEY; CDR2 reads SMNVEV (reference sequence). The V end lost 2 bases, the J end lost 14 bases, and 13 bases lay between the germline ends. CDR3 length: 12 amino acids. The CDR3 DNA follows: TGTGCCAGCAGTTTAGTTGGCGGGGAGGAGTTCTTC. This encodes CASSLVGGEEFF.

CDR3 bases: TGTGCCAGCAGGCTCTCGGGACAGGGCGCCTACGAGCAGTACTTC. Encoded protein: CASRLSGQGAYEQYF. This rearrangement joins TRBV25-1 to TRBJ2-7; 9 bases are a match to TRBD1. Trimming removed 6 bases from V and 2 bases from J; junction bases left unmatched: 8. The CDR3 spans 15 residues. Germline CDR1 MGHDK, CDR2 SYGVNS.

The chain employs TRBV20-1 and TRBJ2-7, with TRBD2 matching over 14 bases. Germline CDR1 DFQATT, CDR2 SNEGSKA (reference sequence). With 0 bases clipped from V and 5 bases from J, the junction kept 9 bases outside the gene matches. The CDR3 length is 17 residues. The CDR3 DNA sequence: TGCAGTGCTAGAGACCTAGGGACTAGCGGGAGCACGAACGAGCAGTACTTC. Translation: CSARDLGTSGSTNEQYF.

J is TRBJ2-1 and V is TRBV24-1, with D unclear. Trimming shortened V by 3 bases and J by 6 bases, and 8 bases separated the two germline ends. Germline V gene lookup returns CDR1 KGHDR and CDR2 SFDVKD. This CDR3 is 13 amino acids long. CDR3 nucleotides: TGTGCCACCAGTGATACCATTGCCAATGAGCAGTTCTTC. This encodes CATSDTIANEQFF.

The table lists this clonotype with many counts. CDR3 in DNA: TGCGCCAGCAGCCGGGGGGGCGTCCAAGAGACCCAGTACTTC. Its translation is CASSRGGVQETQYF. The genes are TRBV5-1 and TRBJ2-5; 8 nucleotides align to TRBD2. V lost 4 bases and J lost 1; bases outside the gene matches: 3. The germline CDR1 and CDR2 sequences are SGHRS and YFSETQ. This CDR3 contains 14 residues.

This clonotype has at least ten counts. The chain joins TRBV29-1 to TRBJ2-7; D gene uncertain. Trimming stripped 4 bases from V and 2 bases from J, with 6 bases between. The CDR3 runs to 11 residues. CDR1 and CDR2 (germline): SQVTM, ANQGSEA. The DNA for the CDR3 is TGCAGCGTTGGTTCCACCTACGAGCAGTACTTC. Translation gives CSVGSTYEQYF.